This T cell receptor beta chain was found in a study of control samples from healthy donors and cancer patients. Germline-derived CDR1 and CDR2 are GTSNPN and SVGIG (reference sequence). The CDR3 is 15 amino acids. V was shortened by 3 bases and J by 0 bases, with 12 bases between the two germline ends. This clone occurred a few times. Here immunoSEQ multiplex PCR was the method, and the copy in TCRdb shows in-frame clones only, minus some. The table has fewer than 60,000 clones, 80% to 90% seen once. Sequencing was carried out using PBMCs. The chain combines TRBV30 with TRBJ2-1; a weak D match, TRBD2 (6 bases). The TCR was taken from a woman aged 60-70 years with lung cancer. The CDR3 nucleotides are TGTGCCTGGAGAGGTGGGGGAGGCTCCTACAATGAGCAGTTCTTC. Translating it yields CAWRGGGGSYNEQFF.